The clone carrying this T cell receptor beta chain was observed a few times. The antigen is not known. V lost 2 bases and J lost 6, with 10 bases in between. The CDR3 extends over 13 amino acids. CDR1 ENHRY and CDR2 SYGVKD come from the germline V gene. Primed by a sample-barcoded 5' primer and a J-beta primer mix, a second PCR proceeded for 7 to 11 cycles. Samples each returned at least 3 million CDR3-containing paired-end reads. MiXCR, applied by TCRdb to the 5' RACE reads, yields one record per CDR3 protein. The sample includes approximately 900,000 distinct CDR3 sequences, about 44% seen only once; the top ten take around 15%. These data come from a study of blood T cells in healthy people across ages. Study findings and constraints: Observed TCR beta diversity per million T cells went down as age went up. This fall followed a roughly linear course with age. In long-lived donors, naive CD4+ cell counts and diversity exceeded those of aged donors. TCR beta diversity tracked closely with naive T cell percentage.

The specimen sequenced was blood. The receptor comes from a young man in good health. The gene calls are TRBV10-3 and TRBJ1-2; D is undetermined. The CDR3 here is CAISEEANNGYTF. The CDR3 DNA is TGTGCCATCAGTGAGGAGGCGAACAATGGCTACACCTTC.